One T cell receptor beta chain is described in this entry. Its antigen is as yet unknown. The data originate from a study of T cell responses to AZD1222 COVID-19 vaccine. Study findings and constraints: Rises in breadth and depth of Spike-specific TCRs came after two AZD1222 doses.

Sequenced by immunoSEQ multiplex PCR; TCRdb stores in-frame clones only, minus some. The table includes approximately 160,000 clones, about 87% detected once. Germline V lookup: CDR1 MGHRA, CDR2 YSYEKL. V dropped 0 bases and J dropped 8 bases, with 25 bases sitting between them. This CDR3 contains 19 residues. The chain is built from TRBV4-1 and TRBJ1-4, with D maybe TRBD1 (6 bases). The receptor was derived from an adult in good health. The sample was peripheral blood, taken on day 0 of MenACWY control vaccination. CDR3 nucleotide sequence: TGCGCCAGCAGCCAAGATCGAGGAACAGGGATAAATTATAGGGAAAAACTGTTTTTT. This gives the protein CASSQDRGTGINYREKLFF.